One sample yielded the 20 T cell receptor beta chains listed below, sequenced in a study of blood T cell repertoires in COVID-19. TCRdb's table, derived via immunoSEQ multiplex PCR, lists solely in-frame clones and lacks some. The table lists about 73,000 clones, around 77% of them singletons. Sequencing was done on a sample of peripheral blood. These receptors were obtained from a man between 65 and 85 years old with COVID-19, enrolled during active disease.

The chain has TRBV14 and TRBJ2-7; D remains ambiguous. Trimming left V 0 bases short and J 6 bases short, with 9 bases between. Germline V gives CDR1 SGHDN, CDR2 FVKESK. There are 13 residues in the CDR3. The CDR3 region has the DNA TGTGCCAGCAGCCAAGAATTTACACGCGAGCAGTACTTC. Translated: CASSQEFTREQYF. Full variable domain (rest looked up from reference TRBV14 and TRBJ2-7): EAGVTQFPSHSVIEKGQTVTLRCDPISGHDNLYWYRRVMGKEIKFLLHFVKESKQDESGMPNNRFLAERTGGTYSTLKVQPAELEDSGVYFCASSQEFTREQYFGPGTRLTVT.

V usage is TRBV12-3 or TRBV12-4 and J usage is TRBJ2-4; maybe TRBD1 (6 bases). The CDR3 is 13 residues long. V lost 3 bases, J lost 12 bases, and 15 bases lay in between. The CDR3 sequence is CASSLGQAGDQYF. The CDR3 DNA is TGTGCCAGCAGTTTGGGGCAAGCAGGGGATCAGTACTTC.

This clone has a handful of counts. The chain recombines TRBV2 with TRBJ1-4; D may be TRBD1 (6 bases). Germline CDR1 is SNHLY and CDR2 is FYNNEI. This CDR3 spans 13 amino acids. V lost 3 bases to trimming and J lost 10 bases, with 12 bases between them. CDR3 in DNA: TGTGCCAGCAGTGACAGGGGTTTCGGAAAACTGTTTTTT. Translating gives CASSDRGFGKLFF.

The chain links TRBV5-6 to TRBJ2-2, with 9 bases fitting TRBD2. This CDR3 is built from 17 residues. V gave up 4 bases and J gave up 7 bases; unmatched junction bases: 14. Germline V gene lookup returns CDR1 SGHDT and CDR2 YYEEEE. Here the CDR3 reads CASSLRKRGVGFGELFF. CDR3 in DNA: TGTGCCAGCAGCCTTCGTAAGCGGGGGGTAGGATTCGGGGAGCTGTTTTTT. Based on the CDR3 plus reference TRBV5-6 and TRBJ2-2, the full variable domain is DAGVTQSPTHLIKTRGQQVTLRCSPKSGHDTVSWYQQALGQGPQFIFQYYEEEERQRGNFPDRFSGHQFPNYSSELNVNALLLGDSALYLCASSLRKRGVGFGELFFGEGSRLTVL.

This rearrangement joins TRBV28 to TRBJ2-1; the match to TRBD1 covers 11 bases. This CDR3 region has 15 residues. CDR1 and CDR2 (germline): MDHEN, SYDVKM. The junction had 5 bases not matched to a gene; V was cut back by 4 bases and J by 6 bases. The CDR3 loop is CASSSAGTGGNEQFF. The CDR3 bases are TGTGCCAGCAGTTCCGCCGGGACAGGGGGCAATGAGCAGTTCTTC.

The table lists this clone with a count of one. V usage is TRBV28 and J usage is TRBJ1-1, with 9 bases aligning to TRBD1. Germline assignment: CDR1 MDHEN and CDR2 SYDVKM. CDR3 length equals 14 residues. The ends lost 6 bases at V and 4 bases at J; junction bases unmatched: 6. CDR3 in DNA: TGTGCCAGCAGCGGACAGGGGACCGGCACTGAAGCTTTCTTT. This codes for CASSGQGTGTEAFF.

The rearrangement uses TRBV19 and TRBJ1-5, with 7 nucleotides matching TRBD1. V lost 5 bases to trimming and J lost 4 bases; unmatched junction nucleotides: 2. Germline V gene sequence: CDR1 LNHDA, CDR2 SQIVND (reference sequence). The CDR3 has 13 amino acids. In nucleotides, the CDR3 is TGTGCCAGTAGTCTGGACAGGAATCAGCCCCAGCATTTT. Amino acids: CASSLDRNQPQHF.

The chain combines TRBV6-1 with TRBJ2-7; tentatively, D is TRBD1 (6 bases). V was shortened by 2 bases and J by 2 bases, with 10 bases between the two germline ends. This CDR3 comprises 14 residues. Germline lookup yields CDR1 MNHNS and CDR2 SASEGT. The CDR3 loop reads CASSESWTAYEQYF. The CDR3 region has the DNA TGTGCCAGCAGTGAATCTTGGACAGCCTACGAGCAGTACTTC.

This chain connects TRBV3-1 (or the pseudogene TRBV3-2) to TRBJ2-1; 9 positions agree with TRBD2. V shed 2 bases, J shed 8 bases, and the junction held 4 bases outside the gene matches. Germline V CDR1 and CDR2: LGHDT, YNNKEL (reference sequence). This CDR3 spans 14 amino acids. The chain's CDR3 is CASSQNSGSDEQFF. CDR3 DNA: TGTGCCAGCAGCCAAAATAGCGGGAGTGATGAGCAGTTCTTC.

V gene TRBV5-8 combines with J gene TRBJ2-7; D is perhaps TRBD1 (5 bases). V was trimmed by 0 bases and J by 1 base, leaving 8 bases between them. Germline V gene sequence: CDR1 SGHTS, CDR2 YDEGEE. The CDR3 loop spans 14 amino acids. The CDR3 DNA reads TGTGCCAGCAGCTTGGCAGGGCTATCCTACGAGCAGTACTTC. Encoded protein: CASSLAGLSYEQYF.

There are a few counts of this clone. The chain recombines TRBV12-3 or TRBV12-4 with TRBJ1-5, with TRBD1 matching over 7 bases. V was clipped by 5 bases and J by 4 bases; unmatched bases: 2. The CDR3 totals 13 residues. CDR3 loop: CASSAGQNQPQHF. CDR3 DNA: TGTGCCAGCAGTGCGGGACAGAATCAGCCCCAGCATTTT.

The chain recombines TRBV28 with TRBJ2-2; 9 nucleotides line up with TRBD1. The CDR3 contains 15 residues. V lost 5 bases and J lost 5; bases outside the gene matches: 6. CDR1 is MDHEN, CDR2 SYDVKM, per germline. CDR3 in DNA: TGTGCCAGCAGTACCACAGGGGGCCGAACCGGGGAGCTGTTTTTT. The encoded protein is CASSTTGGRTGELFF.

The rearrangement uses TRBV19 and TRBJ2-5, with D unresolved. Looked up from germline, CDR1 is LNHDA and CDR2 is SQIVND (reference sequence). V was cut by 0 bases and J by 9 bases, with 14 bases left in between. CDR3 length: 14 residues. CDR3 DNA sequence: TGTGCCAGTAGTATAGATCTAACAGCAACGGCCCAGTACTTC. Residues: CASSIDLTATAQYF.

The chain has TRBV5-1 and TRBJ2-2, with 8 bases that match TRBD2. The CDR3 is 19 amino acids. The germline V gene encodes CDR1 SGHRS and CDR2 YFSETQ. The ends lost 6 bases at V and 0 bases at J; junction bases unmatched: 16. CDR3: CASTPRGGLLYANTGELFF. The CDR3 nucleotides are TGCGCCAGCACCCCTCGGGGGGGACTCCTCTACGCGAACACCGGGGAGCTGTTTTTT.

J is TRBJ2-1 and V is TRBV6-5; 12 bases agree with TRBD2. V was clipped by 6 bases and J by 9 bases; unmatched bases: 0. Germline CDR1 and CDR2: MNHEY and SVGAGI. The CDR3 contains 12 residues. The DNA of the CDR3 is TGTGCCAGCAGGGGACTAGCGGGTGAGCAGTTCTTC. This sequence encodes CASRGLAGEQFF.

The V call is TRBV7-9, the J call TRBJ1-1; the match to TRBD1 covers 8 bases. V was clipped by 3 bases and J by 1 base; unmatched bases: 7. There are 16 residues in the CDR3. Germline V lookup: CDR1 SEHNR, CDR2 FQNEAQ (reference sequence). This CDR3 reads CASSFTAGGRNTEAFF. DNA of the CDR3: TGTGCCAGCAGCTTTACCGCAGGGGGCAGGAACACTGAAGCTTTCTTT.

The V and J genes are TRBV5-1 and TRBJ1-4, with 7 bases aligning to TRBD1. The CDR3 is 12 amino acids. V was clipped by 2 bases and J by 8 bases; unmatched bases: 0. CDR1 SGHRS and CDR2 YFSETQ come from the germline V gene. The CDR3 DNA sequence: TGCGCCAGCAGCTTACAGGGGGAAAAACTGTTTTTT. Encoded protein: CASSLQGEKLFF.

The rearrangement joins TRBV27 to TRBJ2-7; the match to TRBD1 covers 9 bases. The CDR3 sequence is 15 residues long. Germline V gives CDR1 MNHEY, CDR2 SMNVEV (reference sequence). Trimming removed 6 bases from V and 2 bases from J; junction bases left unmatched: 8. CDR3 bases: TGTGCCAGCAGACCTCTCCGGGACAGGGCCTACGAGCAGTACTTC. It translates to CASRPLRDRAYEQYF.

The chain employs TRBV6-5 and TRBJ1-1; possible D gene TRBD1, 5 bases. Trimming stripped 6 bases from V and 1 base from J, with 9 bases between. The length of the CDR3 is 13 residues. Germline V lookup: CDR1 MNHEY, CDR2 SVGAGI. The CDR3 region is CASRLQANTEAFF. The DNA for the CDR3 is TGTGCCAGCAGGCTACAGGCGAACACTGAAGCTTTCTTT.

The chain is built from TRBV19 and TRBJ2-2, with TRBD1 matching over 7 bases. The V segment lost 3 bases and the J segment 6 bases; nucleotides outside the gene matches: 7. The CDR3 has 15 amino acids. Germline V gene lookup returns CDR1 LNHDA and CDR2 SQIVND (reference sequence). The DNA for the CDR3 is TGTGCCAGTAGTATGGGACAGAGGGTTCCCGGGGAGCTGTTTTTT. Translation gives CASSMGQRVPGELFF.